Below, 31 T cell receptor beta chains from the same sample are listed, as sequenced in a study of neurological immune-mediated disorders. TCRdb re-called the 5' RACE reads through MiXCR, storing one row per CDR3 protein. The table records 95,000 to 150,000 distinct CDR3 sequences, 3% to 3.5% of them present only once. Source material: PBMCs. All receptors derive from a woman in her twenties or thirties with multiple sclerosis.

This clonotype was observed many times. V usage is TRBV4-3 and J usage is TRBJ2-5; possibly TRBD2 for D (6 bases). Germline V gene sequence: CDR1 LGHNA, CDR2 YSLEER. This CDR3 spans 15 amino acids. The ends were cut back, 4 bases at V and 1 base at J, with 13 bases in the middle. The CDR3 nucleotides are TGCGCCAGCAGCCCTAGGACCGGGGGCCAAGAGACCCAGTACTTC. Encoded protein: CASSPRTGGQETQYF.

This clonotype was found many times. The J gene is TRBJ1-1, the V gene TRBV5-5, with 7 bases identical to TRBD1. This CDR3 is 10 amino acids long. The J segment lost 12 bases and the V segment lost 7 bases, leaving 6 bases of the junction unmatched. CDR1 is SGHKS and CDR2 is YYEKEE in the germline V gene (reference sequence). The CDR3 bases are TGTGCCAGCGGAGACAGGGCCCCTTTCTTT. It codes for CASGDRAPFF.

This clonotype was counted at least ten times. This chain joins TRBV7-8 and TRBJ2-2; D unclear. The germline V gene encodes CDR1 SGHVS and CDR2 FQNEAQ. V lost 2 bases to trimming and J lost 0 bases, with 13 bases between them. The CDR3 is 17 residues long. CDR3 loop: CASSLFNPPPNTGELFF. The CDR3 nucleotides read TGTGCCAGCAGCTTATTTAACCCCCCACCGAACACCGGGGAGCTGTTTTTT. Complete variable domain (other parts from reference TRBV7-8 and TRBJ2-2): GAGVSQSPRYKVAKRGQDVALRCDPISGHVSLFWYQQALGQGPEFLTYFQNEAQLDKSGLPSDRFFAERPEGSVSTLKIQRTQQEDSAVYLCASSLFNPPPNTGELFFGEGSRLTVL.

This clonotype has ten or more counts. CDR3 sequence (DNA): TGTGCCAGCACCCGGGCGGGGGAACAACCCGCCGGGGAGCTGTTTTTT. This translates into CASTRAGEQPAGELFF. The chain joins TRBV12-3 or TRBV12-4 to TRBJ2-2, with 7 bases fitting TRBD2. CDR3 length: 16 amino acids. V trimming: 7 bases; J trimming: 6 bases; junction bases outside the gene matches: 14.

This clonotype was counted ten times or more. This chain uses TRBV12-3 or TRBV12-4 with TRBJ1-2; D not certain. The CDR3 is 13 amino acids. The V and J ends lost 4 bases and 7 bases respectively, with 13 bases between them. CDR3 sequence: CASSSPSLSGYTF. The DNA for the CDR3 is TGTGCCAGCAGTTCTCCATCTTTAAGTGGCTACACCTTC.

By share, this clonotype ranks as medium-sized. The chain uses TRBV5-5 and TRBJ1-2; TRBD1 is a possible D gene (5 bases). V lost 2 bases to trimming and J lost 1 base, with 9 bases between them. CDR3 length: 14 amino acids. Germline loops: CDR1 SGHKS, CDR2 YYEKEE (reference sequence). CDR3 sequence: CASSLGQGNYGYTF. Here the CDR3 DNA reads TGTGCCAGCAGCTTAGGCCAGGGTAACTATGGCTACACCTTC.

This clonotype was found many times. V and J are TRBV7-8 and TRBJ2-1, with D perhaps given as TRBD1 or TRBD2 (5 bases each). The CDR3 has 15 residues. Germline CDR1 SGHVS, CDR2 FQNEAQ. Trimming pared 5 bases from V and 4 bases from J, leaving 15 bases between. The DNA of the CDR3 is TGTGCCAGCAGCCGGGAACAGGAGACTTACAATGAGCAGTTCTTC. Amino acid sequence: CASSREQETYNEQFF.

The chain is built from TRBV20-1 and TRBJ1-3, with D possibly being TRBD1 (6 bases). CDR1 DFQATT and CDR2 SNEGSKA come from the germline V gene (reference sequence). V shed 6 bases and J shed 3 bases, with 12 bases lying between them. This CDR3 comprises 13 residues. The CDR3: CSASGQHGNTIYF. The CDR3 nucleotides are TGCAGTGCCTCAGGACAGCATGGAAACACCATATATTTT.

This clonotype was seen ten or more times. The CDR3 here is CASSSRDYSYEQYF. The CDR3 region has the DNA TGTGCCAGCAGCTCCCGGGACTATTCCTACGAGCAGTACTTC. The chain has TRBV9 and TRBJ2-7; TRBD2 matches 7 bases. The germline V gene encodes CDR1 SGDLS and CDR2 YYNGEE. The trim removed 4 bases at V and 1 base at J, leaving 5 bases unmatched. CDR3 length: 14 amino acids.

This clonotype was picked up many times. This chain uses TRBV4-3 with TRBJ1-2, with 7 bases matching TRBD1. The CDR3 consists of 15 residues. Trimming at V came to 0 bases and at J to 1 base, leaving 2 bases not matched to a gene. CDR1 LGHNA and CDR2 YSLEER come from the germline V gene. The CDR3 spells CASSQDRGLNYGYTF. The CDR3 DNA reads as TGCGCCAGCAGCCAAGATAGGGGGCTTAACTATGGCTACACCTTC.

In this sample, this clonotype turned up many times. CDR3 in amino acids: CASSEDSLNEQFF. CDR3 nucleotide sequence: TGTGCCAGCAGTGAAGATAGTCTCAATGAGCAGTTCTTC. The genes are TRBV2 and TRBJ2-1; D not certain. V was trimmed by 1 base and J by 6 bases, leaving 7 bases between them. Germline V gene sequence: CDR1 SNHLY, CDR2 FYNNEI. This CDR3 has 13 amino acids.

This clonotype was seen repeatedly, ten times or more. The chain combines TRBV7-2 with TRBJ2-5; 13 nucleotides align to TRBD2. This CDR3 comprises 15 residues. V lost 6 bases to trimming and J lost 9 bases; unmatched junction nucleotides: 10. Germline V gene lookup returns CDR1 SGHTA and CDR2 FQGNSA. CDR3 loop: CASRPTSGRARAQYF. The DNA of the CDR3 is TGTGCCAGCAGACCAACTAGCGGGAGGGCGCGGGCCCAGTACTTC.

With respect to this clonotype: This clone may be a read error of a much larger clone one base away. The chain uses TRBV6-2 or TRBV6-3 and TRBJ2-7; unclear D gene. The CDR3 loop spans 15 amino acids. Germline V gives CDR1 MNHEY, CDR2 SVGEGT. Trimming pared 4 bases from V and 0 bases from J, leaving 13 bases between. The CDR3, as DNA: TGTGCCAGCAGTTTGAAGGCAGGCAGCTCCTACGAGCAGTACTTC. This gives the protein CASSLKAGSSYEQYF.

This clonotype was detected ten times or more. J is TRBJ1-1 and V is TRBV29-1, with a tentative D call TRBD1 (5 bases). V was cut by 0 bases and J by 0 bases, with 11 bases left in between. The V gene's germline CDR1 is SQVTM and CDR2 ANQGSEA. CDR3 length: 15 amino acids. In DNA form, the CDR3 reads TGCAGCGTTGAAGATCTTTGGGGGATGAACACTGAAGCTTTCTTT. Translated: CSVEDLWGMNTEAFF.

At least ten counts were recorded for this clonotype. The chain joins TRBV20-1 to TRBJ2-1, with D tentatively TRBD1 (6 bases). V was clipped by 5 bases and J by 6 bases, with 20 bases between them. Germline-derived CDR1 and CDR2 are DFQATT and SNEGSKA (reference sequence). This CDR3 contains 15 residues. CDR3 protein: CSAYSPGHQFNEQFF. The CDR3 DNA sequence: TGCAGTGCTTATTCGCCGGGACACCAATTCAATGAGCAGTTCTTC.

This clonotype was recorded many times. The chain couples TRBV11-2 to TRBJ2-1; tentatively, D is TRBD1 (5 bases). The CDR3 length is 15 residues. Trimming pared 2 bases from V and 7 bases from J, leaving 15 bases between. Germline assignment: CDR1 SGHAT and CDR2 FQNNGV. CDR3 nucleotide sequence: TGTGCCAGCAGCTTAATTAGGGGCAGGGTGAATGAGCAGTTCTTC. Protein sequence: CASSLIRGRVNEQFF.

This clonotype was seen many times. The CDR3: CASSRDRSTDTQYF. The CDR3 nucleotides read TGTGCCAGCAGCAGGGACAGGAGCACAGATACGCAGTATTTT. The V and J genes are TRBV21-1 and TRBJ2-3; the table's D call, TRBD1, was not checked against the DNA. TRBV21-1 is a recognized pseudogene. The CDR3 covers 14 residues.

This clonotype was counted ten times or more. The chain uses TRBV7-2 and TRBJ1-3; D ambiguous. The germline gives CDR1 SGHTA, CDR2 FQGNSA. V was shortened by 3 bases and J by 3 bases, with 9 bases between the two germline ends. The CDR3 spans 14 residues. DNA for the CDR3: TGTGCCAGCAGCTTGGCTTCAGTTGGAAACACCATATATTTT. This encodes CASSLASVGNTIYF.

This clonotype was seen at least ten times. The chain recombines TRBV7-7 with TRBJ2-7; TRBD2 might be the D (5 bases). Trimming removed 4 bases at V and 3 bases at J, with 13 bases between. This CDR3 comprises 14 residues. Germline V gene data show CDR1 as SSHAT and CDR2 as FNYEAQ (reference sequence). CDR3 in DNA: TGTGCCAGCAGCTCCCCGAGGGAGTACTACGAGCAGTACTTC. This codes for CASSSPREYYEQYF.

This rearrangement joins TRBV10-3 to TRBJ1-3; D may be TRBD1 (6 bases). From germline, CDR1 is ENHRY and CDR2 SYGVKD. The CDR3 contains 14 residues. Trimming removed 4 bases from V and 2 bases from J, with 9 bases in between. CDR3 bases: TGTGCCATCAGTGGGGCAGGGGCTGGAAACACCATATATTTT. Translating it yields CAISGAGAGNTIYF.

This clonotype was seen at least ten times. The rearrangement links TRBV20-1 to TRBJ1-2; D unclear. From germline, CDR1 is DFQATT and CDR2 SNEGSKA (reference sequence). CDR3 length equals 19 residues. Trimming removed 1 base at V and 0 bases at J, with 24 bases between. This CDR3 reads CSARAQPSLRLAANYGYTF. In DNA, the CDR3 is TGCAGTGCTAGAGCCCAGCCTAGTTTAAGACTCGCAGCTAACTATGGCTACACCTTC.

In this sample, this clonotype turned up many times. This chain connects TRBV20-1 to TRBJ2-1; 11 bases map to TRBD2. The CDR3 contains 15 residues. Germline V gene data show CDR1 as DFQATT and CDR2 as SNEGSKA (reference sequence). Trimming removed 1 base from V and 10 bases from J; junction bases left unmatched: 9. CDR3 DNA: TGCAGTGCTAGAGGAGGGACTAGCGGTATTACGGAGCAGTTCTTC. Translating gives CSARGGTSGITEQFF.

This clonotype was seen repeatedly, ten times or more. The gene calls are TRBV4-3 and TRBJ2-1; 9 bases map to TRBD2. Germline CDR1 reads LGHNA; CDR2 reads YSLEER. CDR3 length: 17 residues. V was pared by 1 base and J by 3 bases, with 7 bases of the junction left unmatched. CDR3 coding DNA: TGCGCCAGCAGCCAAGGGGGGGGACTAGCAGTCTACAATGAGCAGTTCTTC. Translated: CASSQGGGLAVYNEQFF.

This clonotype was observed many times. J is TRBJ1-5 and V is TRBV5-1; D might be TRBD1 (6 bases). Germline V lookup: CDR1 SGHRS, CDR2 YFSETQ. Trimming stripped 0 bases from V and 3 bases from J, with 10 bases between. The CDR3 spans 15 residues. The CDR3 nucleotides are TGCGCCAGCAGCTTGGCGGGGGCGGACAATCAGCCCCAGCATTTT. Its protein product is CASSLAGADNQPQHF. The variable domain in full, with the rest retrieved from reference TRBV5-1 and TRBJ1-5, is KAGVTQTPRYLIKTRGQQVTLSCSPISGHRSVSWYQQTPGQGLQFLFEYFSETQRNKGNFPGRFSGRQFSNSRSEMNVSTLELGDSALYLCASSLAGADNQPQHFGDGTRLSIL.

This clonotype was seen ten or more times. V usage is TRBV20-1 and J usage is TRBJ1-2; TRBD1 might be the D (6 bases). V lost 3 bases and J lost 8, with 10 bases in between. The germline V gene has CDR1 DFQATT and CDR2 SNEGSKA (reference sequence). This CDR3 comprises 11 residues. As DNA, the CDR3 is TGCAGTGCTAGGGACAGTTACGGCTACACCTTC. Translating gives CSARDSYGYTF.

This clonotype was counted at least ten times. This chain connects TRBV10-3 to TRBJ1-1, with 9 bases identical to TRBD1. The CDR3 consists of 13 residues. Germline V gives CDR1 ENHRY, CDR2 SYGVKD. Trimming cost V 4 bases and J 6 bases; bases outside gene matches: 3. The DNA for the CDR3 is TGTGCCATCAGTGTAACAGGGGGCCCTGAAGCTTTCTTT. This sequence encodes CAISVTGGPEAFF.

This clonotype was seen ten or more times. J is TRBJ2-5 and V is TRBV5-4; 9 bases map to TRBD1. With V trimmed by 4 bases and J by 6 bases, 4 bases remained unmatched. This CDR3 spans 13 amino acids. Per germline, CDR1 SGHNT and CDR2 YYREEE (reference sequence). CDR3 region: CASSPTGGKTQYF. CDR3 nucleotides: TGTGCCAGCAGCCCGACAGGGGGTAAGACCCAGTACTTC.

This clonotype has at least ten counts. This chain links TRBV11-2 with TRBJ1-4; D is ambiguous. The CDR3 consists of 15 residues. V dropped 7 bases and J dropped 8 bases, with 20 bases sitting between them. The germline V gene has CDR1 SGHAT and CDR2 FQNNGV. The CDR3 DNA sequence: TGTGCCAGCACCCTAGGCCGGTTATCAGGCGAAAAACTGTTTTTT. Translating gives CASTLGRLSGEKLFF.

This clonotype was detected ten times or more. The gene calls are TRBV7-2 and TRBJ1-5; D not certain. Deletions cut 6 bases from V and 4 bases from J, with 10 bases between. The CDR3 totals 13 residues. The germline V gene encodes CDR1 SGHTA and CDR2 FQGNSA. The chain's CDR3 is CASSGGLNQPQHF. The CDR3 DNA sequence: TGTGCCAGCAGTGGTGGATTGAATCAGCCCCAGCATTTT.

This clonotype was recorded a few times. This rearrangement joins TRBV9 to TRBJ2-5; D not resolved. This CDR3 has 13 residues. Trimming shortened V by 0 bases and J by 4 bases, and 7 bases separated the two germline ends. CDR1 and CDR2 from the germline V gene are SGDLS and YYNGEE. The CDR3 loop reads CASSVVWGETQYF. CDR3 nucleotides: TGTGCCAGCAGCGTAGTTTGGGGAGAGACCCAGTACTTC.

At least ten counts were recorded for this clonotype. The chain carries TRBV5-1 and TRBJ2-1; the match to TRBD2 covers 7 bases. CDR3 length equals 15 residues. The J segment lost 0 bases and the V segment lost 7 bases, leaving 7 bases of the junction unmatched. Looked up from germline, CDR1 is SGHRS and CDR2 is YFSETQ. The CDR3 protein is CASLPGRDSYNEQFF. CDR3 bases: TGCGCCAGCCTCCCGGGGAGGGACTCCTACAATGAGCAGTTCTTC.